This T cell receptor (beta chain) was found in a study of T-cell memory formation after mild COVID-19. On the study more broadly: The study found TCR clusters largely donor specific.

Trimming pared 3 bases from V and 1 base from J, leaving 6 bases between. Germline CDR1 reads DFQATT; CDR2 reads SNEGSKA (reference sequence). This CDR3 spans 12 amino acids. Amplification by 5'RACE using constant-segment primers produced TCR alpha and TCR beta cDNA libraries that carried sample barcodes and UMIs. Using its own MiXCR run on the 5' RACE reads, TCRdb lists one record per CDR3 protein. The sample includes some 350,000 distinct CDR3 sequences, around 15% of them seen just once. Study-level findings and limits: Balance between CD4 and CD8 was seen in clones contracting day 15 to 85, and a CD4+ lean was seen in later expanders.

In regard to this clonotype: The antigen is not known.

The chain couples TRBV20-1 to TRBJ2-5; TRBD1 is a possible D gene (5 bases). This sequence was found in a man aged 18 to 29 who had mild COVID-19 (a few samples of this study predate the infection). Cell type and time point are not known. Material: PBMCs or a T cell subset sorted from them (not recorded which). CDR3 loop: CSASRGQETQYF. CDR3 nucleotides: TGCAGTGCTAGTAGGGGCCAAGAGACCCAGTACTTC.